The subject of this entry is one T cell receptor (beta chain). What it binds is unknown. The sample belongs to a study of cytomegalovirus exposure and HLA in healthy donors. The study, taken as a whole, reports: Most TCR sequences were seen very rarely across donors, but some public TCRs occurred in many.

The study ran its PCR with 60 Vbeta and 13 Jbeta primers. Authors' processing steps: Roughly 73 million unique TCR beta chains, about 11 million of them shared, were counted by a later analysis. Clones were sequenced by immunoSEQ multiplex PCR, and TCRdb holds only the in-frame ones, with some missing. V, J and clone size were drawn from that table, and D and trimming were deduced from the DNA. The sample holds 110,000 or so clones, 65% to 85% seen once. Looked up from germline, CDR1 is KGHSH and CDR2 is LQKENI. The CDR3 totals 17 residues. The germline V and J ends were trimmed by 1 base and 0 bases, with 15 bases remaining between them.

The sample comprised PBMCs. This TCR derives from a male donor in good health and CMV-seronegative. The chain recombines TRBV18 with TRBJ1-1; maybe TRBD1 (5 bases). The CDR3 sequence is CASSPQGRGTMNTEAFF. As DNA, the CDR3 is TGTGCCAGCTCACCACAGGGTAGGGGAACAATGAACACTGAAGCTTTCTTT.